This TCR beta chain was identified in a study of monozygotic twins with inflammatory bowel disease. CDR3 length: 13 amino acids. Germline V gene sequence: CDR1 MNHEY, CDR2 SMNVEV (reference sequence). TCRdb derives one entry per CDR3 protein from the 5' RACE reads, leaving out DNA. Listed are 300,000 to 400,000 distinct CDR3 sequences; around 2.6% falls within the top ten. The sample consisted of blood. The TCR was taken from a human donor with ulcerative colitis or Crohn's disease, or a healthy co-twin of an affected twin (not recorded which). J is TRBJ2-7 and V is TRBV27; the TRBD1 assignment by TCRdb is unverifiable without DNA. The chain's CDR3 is CASSAGYLYEQYF.